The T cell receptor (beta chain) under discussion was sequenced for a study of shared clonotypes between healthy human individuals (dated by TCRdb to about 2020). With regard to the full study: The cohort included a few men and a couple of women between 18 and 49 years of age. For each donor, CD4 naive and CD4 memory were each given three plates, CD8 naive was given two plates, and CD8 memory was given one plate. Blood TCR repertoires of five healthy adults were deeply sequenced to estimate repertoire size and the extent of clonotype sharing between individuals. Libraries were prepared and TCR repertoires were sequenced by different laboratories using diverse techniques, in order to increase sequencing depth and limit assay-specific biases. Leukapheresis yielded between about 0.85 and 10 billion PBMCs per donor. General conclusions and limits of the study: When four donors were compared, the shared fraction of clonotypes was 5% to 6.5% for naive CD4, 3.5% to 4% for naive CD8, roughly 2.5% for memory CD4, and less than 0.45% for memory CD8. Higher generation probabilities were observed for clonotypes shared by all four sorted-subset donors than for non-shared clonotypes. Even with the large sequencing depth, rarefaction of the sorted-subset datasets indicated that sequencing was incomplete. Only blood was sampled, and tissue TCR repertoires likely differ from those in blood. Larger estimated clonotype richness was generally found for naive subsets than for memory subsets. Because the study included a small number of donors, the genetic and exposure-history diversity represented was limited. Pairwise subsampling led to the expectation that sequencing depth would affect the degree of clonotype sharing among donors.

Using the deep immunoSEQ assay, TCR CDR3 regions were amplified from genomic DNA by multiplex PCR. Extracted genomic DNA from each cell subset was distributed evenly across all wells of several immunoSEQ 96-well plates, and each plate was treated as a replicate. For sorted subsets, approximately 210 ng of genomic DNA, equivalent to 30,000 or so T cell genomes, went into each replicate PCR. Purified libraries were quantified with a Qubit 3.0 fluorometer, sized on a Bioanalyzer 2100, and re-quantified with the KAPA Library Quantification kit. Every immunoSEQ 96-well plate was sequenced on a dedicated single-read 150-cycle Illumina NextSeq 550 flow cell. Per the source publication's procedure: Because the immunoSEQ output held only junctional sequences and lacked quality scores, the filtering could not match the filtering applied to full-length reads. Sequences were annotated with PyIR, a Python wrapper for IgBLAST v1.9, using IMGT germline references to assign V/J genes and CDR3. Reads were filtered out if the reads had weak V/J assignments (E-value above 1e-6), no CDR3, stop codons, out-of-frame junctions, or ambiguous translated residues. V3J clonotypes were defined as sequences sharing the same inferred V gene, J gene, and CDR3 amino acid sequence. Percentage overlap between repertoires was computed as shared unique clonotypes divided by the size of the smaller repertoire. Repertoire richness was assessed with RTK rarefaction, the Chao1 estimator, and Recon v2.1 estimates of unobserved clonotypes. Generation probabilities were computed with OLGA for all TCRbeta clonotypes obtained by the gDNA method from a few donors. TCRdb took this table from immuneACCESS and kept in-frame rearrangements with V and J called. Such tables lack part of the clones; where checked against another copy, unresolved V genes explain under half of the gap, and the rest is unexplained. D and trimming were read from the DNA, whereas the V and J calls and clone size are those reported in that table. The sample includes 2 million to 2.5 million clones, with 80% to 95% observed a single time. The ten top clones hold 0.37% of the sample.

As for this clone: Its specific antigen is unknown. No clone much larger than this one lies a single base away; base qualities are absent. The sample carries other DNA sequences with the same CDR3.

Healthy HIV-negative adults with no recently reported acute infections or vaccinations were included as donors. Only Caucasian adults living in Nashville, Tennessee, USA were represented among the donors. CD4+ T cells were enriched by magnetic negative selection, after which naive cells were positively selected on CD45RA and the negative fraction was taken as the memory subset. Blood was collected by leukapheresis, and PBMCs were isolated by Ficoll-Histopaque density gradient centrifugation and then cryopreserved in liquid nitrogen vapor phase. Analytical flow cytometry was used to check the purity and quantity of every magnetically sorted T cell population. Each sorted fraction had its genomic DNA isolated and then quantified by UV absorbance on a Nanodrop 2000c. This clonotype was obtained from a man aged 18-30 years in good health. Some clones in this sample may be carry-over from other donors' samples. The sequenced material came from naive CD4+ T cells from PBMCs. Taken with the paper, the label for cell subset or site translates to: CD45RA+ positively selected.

The base sequence is TGCGCCAGCAGCGGACAGGGCGGCGCAGATACGCAGTATTTT. It is translated as CASSGQGGADTQYF. The rearranged segments are TRBV5-1 and TRBJ2-3; 8 of the junction bases match TRBD1. CDR1 and CDR2 (SGHRS, YFSETQ) derive from the germline V gene. V loses 4 bases at its end and J loses 4 bases; junction bases beyond the gene matches: 5. There are 14 amino acids in the CDR3, from cysteine to phenylalanine inclusive. Just the 42-base CDR3 DNA is kept, in frame starting at base 1.